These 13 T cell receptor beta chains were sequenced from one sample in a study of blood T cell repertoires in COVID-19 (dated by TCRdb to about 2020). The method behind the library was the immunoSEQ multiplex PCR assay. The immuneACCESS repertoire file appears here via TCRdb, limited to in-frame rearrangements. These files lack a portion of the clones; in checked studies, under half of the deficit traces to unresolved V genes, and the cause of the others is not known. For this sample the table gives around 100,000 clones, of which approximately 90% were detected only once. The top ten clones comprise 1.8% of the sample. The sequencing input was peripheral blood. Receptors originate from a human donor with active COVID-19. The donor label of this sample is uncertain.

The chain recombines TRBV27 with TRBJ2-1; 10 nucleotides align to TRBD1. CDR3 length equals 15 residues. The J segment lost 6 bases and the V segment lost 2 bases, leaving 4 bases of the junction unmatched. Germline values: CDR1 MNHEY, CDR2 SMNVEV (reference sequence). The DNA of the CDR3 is TGTGCCAGCAGTTTAAGCGGGACAGGGGTCAATGAGCAGTTCTTC. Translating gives CASSLSGTGVNEQFF.

The CDR3 bases are TGCGCCAGCAGCCCCCACAACCGACAGGGCACTGAAGCTTTCTTT. Translation gives CASSPHNRQGTEAFF. V usage is TRBV5-1 and J usage is TRBJ1-1; 7 bases are shared with TRBD1. The CDR3 has 15 residues. Unmatched junction bases numbered 10, after V lost 4 bases and J lost 4 bases. Germline CDR1 reads SGHRS; CDR2 reads YFSETQ.

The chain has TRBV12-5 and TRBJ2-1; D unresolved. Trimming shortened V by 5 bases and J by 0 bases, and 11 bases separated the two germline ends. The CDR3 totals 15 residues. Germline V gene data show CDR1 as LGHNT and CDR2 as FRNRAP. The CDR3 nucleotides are TGTGCTAGTGGTCATGACACCCTCTCCTACAATGAGCAGTTCTTC. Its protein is CASGHDTLSYNEQFF.

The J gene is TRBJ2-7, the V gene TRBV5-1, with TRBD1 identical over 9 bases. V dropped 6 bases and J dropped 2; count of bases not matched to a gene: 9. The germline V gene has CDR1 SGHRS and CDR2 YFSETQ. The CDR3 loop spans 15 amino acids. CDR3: CASNAWGTGTYEQYF. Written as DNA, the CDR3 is TGCGCCAGCAACGCTTGGGGGACAGGGACCTACGAGCAGTACTTC. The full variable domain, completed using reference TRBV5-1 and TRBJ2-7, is KAGVTQTPRYLIKTRGQQVTLSCSPISGHRSVSWYQQTPGQGLQFLFEYFSETQRNKGNFPGRFSGRQFSNSRSEMNVSTLELGDSALYLCASNAWGTGTYEQYFGPGTRLTVT.

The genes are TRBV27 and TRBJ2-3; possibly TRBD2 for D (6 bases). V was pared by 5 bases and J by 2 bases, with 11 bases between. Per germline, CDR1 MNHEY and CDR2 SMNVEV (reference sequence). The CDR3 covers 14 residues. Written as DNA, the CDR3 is TGTGCCAGCAGTCCGGGACTCGACACAGATACGCAGTATTTT. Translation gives CASSPGLDTDTQYF.

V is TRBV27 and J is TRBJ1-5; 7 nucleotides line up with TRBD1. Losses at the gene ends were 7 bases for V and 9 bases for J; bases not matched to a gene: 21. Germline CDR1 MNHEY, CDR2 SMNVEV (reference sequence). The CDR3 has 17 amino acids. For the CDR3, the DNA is TGTGCCAGCACTCTCCTAGGGGGCAGGGCCCCTCCTTGGCCCCAGCATTTT. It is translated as CASTLLGGRAPPWPQHF.

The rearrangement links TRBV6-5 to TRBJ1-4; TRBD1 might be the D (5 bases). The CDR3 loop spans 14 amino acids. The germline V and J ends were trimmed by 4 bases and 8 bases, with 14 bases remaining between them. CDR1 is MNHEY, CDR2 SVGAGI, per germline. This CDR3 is CASSWGRVGEKLFF. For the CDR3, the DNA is TGTGCCAGCAGTTGGGGCAGGGTGGGAGAAAAACTGTTTTTT.

The CDR3 DNA reads as TGTGCCAGCGGACAACAGGGGGACTACACCTTC. This encodes CASGQQGDYTF. This chain links TRBV6-5 with TRBJ1-2, with TRBD1 identical over 8 bases. The junction had 6 bases not matched to a gene; V was cut back by 8 bases and J by 10 bases. Germline V gives CDR1 MNHEY, CDR2 SVGAGI. The CDR3 consists of 11 residues.

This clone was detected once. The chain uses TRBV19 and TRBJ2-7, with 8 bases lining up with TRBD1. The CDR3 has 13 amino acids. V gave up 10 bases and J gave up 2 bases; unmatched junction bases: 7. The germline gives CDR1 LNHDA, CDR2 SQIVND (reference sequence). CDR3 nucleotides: TGTGCCACCTCCGGGACAGGAGCCTACGAGCAGTACTTC. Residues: CATSGTGAYEQYF.

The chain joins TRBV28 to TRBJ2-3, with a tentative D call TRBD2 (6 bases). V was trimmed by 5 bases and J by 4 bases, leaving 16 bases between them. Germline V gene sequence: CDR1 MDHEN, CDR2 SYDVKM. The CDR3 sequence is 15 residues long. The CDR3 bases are TGTGCCAGCAGTAGACTAGTCCGCTTCGCAGATACGCAGTATTTT. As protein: CASSRLVRFADTQYF.

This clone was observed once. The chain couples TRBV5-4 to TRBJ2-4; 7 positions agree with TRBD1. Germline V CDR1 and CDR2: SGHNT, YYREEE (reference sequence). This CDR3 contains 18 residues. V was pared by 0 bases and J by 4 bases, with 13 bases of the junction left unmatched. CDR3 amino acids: CASSLALYRGDSKNIQYF. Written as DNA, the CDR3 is TGTGCCAGCAGCTTGGCCCTGTATCGAGGGGACAGTAAAAACATTCAGTACTTC.

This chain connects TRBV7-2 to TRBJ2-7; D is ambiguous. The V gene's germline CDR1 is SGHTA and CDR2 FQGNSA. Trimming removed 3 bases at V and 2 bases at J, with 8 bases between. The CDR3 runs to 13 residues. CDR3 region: CASSFYGAYEQYF. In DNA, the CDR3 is TGTGCCAGCAGCTTTTACGGTGCCTACGAGCAGTACTTC.

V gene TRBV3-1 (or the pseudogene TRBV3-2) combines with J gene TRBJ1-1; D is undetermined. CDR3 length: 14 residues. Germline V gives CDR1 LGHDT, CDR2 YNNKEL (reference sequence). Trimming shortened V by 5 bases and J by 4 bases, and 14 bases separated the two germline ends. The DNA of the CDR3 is TGTGCCAGCAGCGTGTTAGAGGGTGCCACTGAAGCTTTCTTT. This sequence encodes CASSVLEGATEAFF.